This record concerns one TCR beta chain sequence. The antigen remains undetermined. This CDR3 region has 15 residues. Trimming took 5 bases from V and 8 from J, leaving 18 bases between them. Germline CDR1 reads MNHEY; CDR2 reads SMNVEV (reference sequence). These data originate in a study of cytomegalovirus exposure and HLA in healthy donors. Across the whole study: The same platform was used for the roughly 130 validation repertoires as for the roughly 700 first-cohort repertoires, as reported in a later analysis.

Overall study results and limits: The study labeled fewer than 200 TCR beta chains cytomegalovirus-associated. In vitro, a few CMV-associated chains proved specific for CMV antigens.

Profiling relied on immunoSEQ multiplex PCR, and the TCRdb table lists in-frame clones only, not all of them. Of tens of thousands of clones listed, roughly 89% are singletons. The TCR originated in a young woman in good health and CMV-seropositive. The chain combines TRBV27 with TRBJ1-4; the D is unclear. Sample: PBMCs. CDR3 nucleotides: TGTGCCAGCAGTATCAATCCCCCAACAGTCGAAAAACTGTTTTTT. Its translation: CASSINPPTVEKLFF.